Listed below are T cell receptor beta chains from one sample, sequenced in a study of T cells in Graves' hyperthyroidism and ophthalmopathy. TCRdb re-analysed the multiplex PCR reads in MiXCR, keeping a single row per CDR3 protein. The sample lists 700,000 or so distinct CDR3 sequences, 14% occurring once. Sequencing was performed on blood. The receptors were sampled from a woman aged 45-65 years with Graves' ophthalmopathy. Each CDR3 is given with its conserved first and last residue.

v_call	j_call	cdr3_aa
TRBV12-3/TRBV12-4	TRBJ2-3	CASSDFLSTDTQYF
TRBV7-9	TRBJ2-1	CASSQTGNEQFF
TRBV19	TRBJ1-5	CASSGRISNQPQHF
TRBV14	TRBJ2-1	CASSQELAAYNEQFF
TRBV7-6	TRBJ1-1	CASSSPNEGGEAFF
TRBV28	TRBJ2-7	CATNKGEGKRYEQYF
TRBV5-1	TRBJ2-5	CASSLEGFGETQYF
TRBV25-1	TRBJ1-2	CASSGGGSLGGYTF
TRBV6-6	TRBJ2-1	CASSYSGQGHRNEQFF
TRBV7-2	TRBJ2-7	CASSLAGVTGYEQYF
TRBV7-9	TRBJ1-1	CASSLGGTGAMNTEAFF
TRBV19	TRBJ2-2	CASSRQVRNTGELFF
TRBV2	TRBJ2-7	CASSEVQGHEQYF
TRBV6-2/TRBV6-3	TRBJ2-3	CASSYQRLAGVVFTDTQYF
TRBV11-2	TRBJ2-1	CASSSAGLPYNEQFF
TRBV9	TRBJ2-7	CASSVATGAGTYEQYF
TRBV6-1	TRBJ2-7	CASSEIQDDYEQYF
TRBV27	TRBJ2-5	CASSRLAGGREETQYF
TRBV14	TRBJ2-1	CASSLLSSALLTYNEQFF
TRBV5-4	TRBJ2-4	CASSRGLGLGDIQYF
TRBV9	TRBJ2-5	CASSVDRSETQYF
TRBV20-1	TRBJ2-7	CSARVYGTSYEQYF
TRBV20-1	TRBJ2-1	CSATTLLAGVQPLSYNEQFF
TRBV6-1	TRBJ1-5	CASSKRKDGYNQPQHF
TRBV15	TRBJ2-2	CATSREGAGELFF
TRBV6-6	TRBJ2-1	CASSYSMGTDNNEQFF
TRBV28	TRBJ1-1	CATHTPEAFF
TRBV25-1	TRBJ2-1	CASSVTVSVYRDNEQFF
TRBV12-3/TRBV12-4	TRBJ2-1	CASSSGTSGHNEQFF
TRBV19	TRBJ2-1	CASSIALAGGGSYNEQFF
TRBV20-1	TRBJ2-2	CSARPPTGYTGELFF
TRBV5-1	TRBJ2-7	CASSLGGSPSREQYF
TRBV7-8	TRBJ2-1	CASQSSYNEQFF
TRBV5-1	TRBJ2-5	CASSPLTSGSRETQYF
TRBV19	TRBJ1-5	CASSRTVRDRADGSNQPQHF
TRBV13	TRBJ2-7	CASSRRGLGARTYEQYF
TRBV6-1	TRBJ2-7	CASARTSGIYEQYF
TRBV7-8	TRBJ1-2	CASSLAGRKAYGYTF
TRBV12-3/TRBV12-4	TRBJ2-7	CASTGASTSYEQYF
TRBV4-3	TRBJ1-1	CASSPYRHTNEAFF
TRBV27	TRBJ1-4	CASRRGQVGEKLFF
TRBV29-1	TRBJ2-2	CSVDGGGAVSGELFF
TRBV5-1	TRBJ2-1	CASSTSRGGLSYNEQFF
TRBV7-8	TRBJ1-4	CASSPVGHLNEKLFF
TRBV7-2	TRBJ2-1	CASSLLGTSGGEQFF